One T cell receptor (beta chain) is described in this entry. Its target is unknown. Sequencing was performed with immunoSEQ multiplex PCR; in TCRdb, only in-frame clones are kept and a portion is missing. Of some 13,000 clones in the sample, approximately 73% are singletons; the top ten hold about 1.3%. This sample was included in a study of T cells after posttransplantation cyclophosphamide. Findings of the study overall: Recipient CMV seropositivity and CMV reactivation strongly tracked TRB clonality.

This CDR3 is built from 13 residues. Germline V gene lookup returns CDR1 LNHNV and CDR2 YYDKDF (reference sequence). Between the trimmed V and J ends, which lost 3 bases and 7 bases, there was a span of 7 bases. Sample: memory CD4+ T cells sorted from PBMCs. V usage is TRBV15 and J usage is TRBJ1-6; D call uncertain. The sequence was obtained from a man aged 50-60 years. The CDR3 coding sequence is TGTGCCACCAGCAGGGGCAGAAATTCACCCCTCCACTTT. Translated, it gives CATSRGRNSPLHF.